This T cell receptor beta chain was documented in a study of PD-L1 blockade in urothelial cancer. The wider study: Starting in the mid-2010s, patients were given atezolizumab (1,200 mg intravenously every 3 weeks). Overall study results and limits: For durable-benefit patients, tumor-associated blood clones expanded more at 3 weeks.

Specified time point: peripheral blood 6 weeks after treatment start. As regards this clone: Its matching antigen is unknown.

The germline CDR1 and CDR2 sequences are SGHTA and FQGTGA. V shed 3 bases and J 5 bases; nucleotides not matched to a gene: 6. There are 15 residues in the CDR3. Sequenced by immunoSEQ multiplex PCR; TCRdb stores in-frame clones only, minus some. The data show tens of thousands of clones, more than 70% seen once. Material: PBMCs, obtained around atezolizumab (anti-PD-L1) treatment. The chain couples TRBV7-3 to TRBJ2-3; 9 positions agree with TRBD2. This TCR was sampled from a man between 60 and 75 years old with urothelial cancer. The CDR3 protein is CASSLSGGRGDTQYF. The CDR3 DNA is TGTGCCAGCAGCTTGAGCGGGGGGCGGGGAGATACGCAGTATTTT.